Each of the 25 T cell receptor beta chains below was sequenced from the same sample in a study of blood T cell repertoires in COVID-19. The assay was immunoSEQ multiplex PCR, and TCRdb's table has in-frame clones only and misses some. The data hold some 240,000 clones, with 75% to 90% observed a single time. The sequenced sample was peripheral blood. These receptors all come from a man in his fifties or sixties who had recovered from COVID-19.

J is TRBJ2-7 and V is TRBV5-8; 7 bases are shared with TRBD2. The V gene's germline CDR1 is SGHTS and CDR2 YDEGEE. V dropped 2 bases and J dropped 4; count of bases not matched to a gene: 0. The CDR3 is 12 residues long. For the CDR3, the DNA is TGTGCCAGCAGCTTCGGGGGGTACGAGCAGTACGTC. This translates into CASSFGGYEQYV.

This clone has more than one count but fewer than ten. The chain employs TRBV2 and TRBJ1-1; a weak D match, TRBD1 (5 bases). The germline gives CDR1 SNHLY, CDR2 FYNNEI. Trimming pared 7 bases from V and 8 bases from J, leaving 8 bases between. The CDR3 sequence is 10 residues long. The CDR3 protein is CASIYREAFF. The CDR3 DNA sequence: TGTGCCAGCATTTACAGGGAAGCTTTCTTT.

The CDR3 coding sequence is TGTGCCAGCAGCCAAACGGGACAGGGCTACGAGCAGTACTTC. This encodes CASSQTGQGYEQYF. The chain uses TRBV14 and TRBJ2-7; the match to TRBD1 covers 9 bases. This CDR3 comprises 14 residues. V lost 2 bases, J lost 3 bases, and 2 bases stayed unmatched. The V gene's germline CDR1 is SGHDN and CDR2 FVKESK.

This sequence joins TRBV12-2 and TRBJ2-1; the tabulated D call, TRBD1, remains unverified against the DNA. TRBV12-2 is described as a pseudogene. The CDR3 sequence is 16 residues long. DNA for the CDR3: TGTGCAAGTCGCTTAGGGGACAGGGGAAGACGCAATGAGCAGTTCTTC. This gives the protein CASRLGDRGRRNEQFF.

The genes are TRBV25-1 and TRBJ1-3; no clear D gene. The CDR3 has 16 residues. Trimming removed 1 base from V and 0 bases from J, with 10 bases in between. The V gene's germline CDR1 is MGHDK and CDR2 SYGVNS. In nucleotides, the CDR3 is TGTGCCAGCAGTGAATTTCGTAGATCCTCTGGAAACACCATATATTTT. Encoded protein: CASSEFRRSSGNTIYF.

The chain carries TRBV6-1 and TRBJ1-3; tentative D call: TRBD1 (5 bases). Germline CDR1 reads MNHNS; CDR2 reads SASEGT. The CDR3 has 18 residues. V lost 0 bases and J 0 bases, leaving 15 bases between the germline ends. The CDR3 reads CASSEALRGISSGNTIYF. The CDR3 bases are TGTGCCAGCAGTGAAGCGCTTCGGGGGATTAGCTCTGGAAACACCATATATTTT.

This clone is a singleton in its sample. J is TRBJ2-3 and V is TRBV23-1, with D unclear. TRBV23-1 falls under the ORF class, with uncertain function. The CDR3 contains 12 residues. V dropped 9 bases and J dropped 3 bases, with 10 bases sitting between them. The CDR3 sequence is CARKVETDTQYF. The CDR3 DNA reads as TGCGCCAGGAAGGTGGAGACAGATACGCAGTATTTT.

The chain is built from TRBV18 and TRBJ1-1; D uncertain. Germline V lookup: CDR1 KGHSH, CDR2 LQKENI. Trimming stripped 2 bases from V and 1 base from J, with 11 bases between. This CDR3 has 15 residues. The CDR3 loop is CASSPSTTSNTEAFF. DNA for the CDR3: TGTGCCAGCTCACCATCGACAACTTCGAACACTGAAGCTTTCTTT.

CDR3 loop: CATRSGGNTGELFF. CDR3 DNA sequence: TGTGCCACCCGGAGCGGGGGGAACACCGGGGAGCTGTTTTTT. This chain links TRBV10-3 with TRBJ2-2, with 8 nucleotides matching TRBD2. CDR3 length equals 14 residues. V lost 10 bases, J lost 1 base, and 5 bases stayed unmatched. The germline gives CDR1 ENHRY, CDR2 SYGVKD.

The CDR3 region is CASSVAPERGGPDTQYF. The CDR3 coding sequence is TGTGCCAGCAGCGTAGCTCCTGAGCGGGGGGGCCCAGATACGCAGTATTTT. The chain recombines TRBV9 with TRBJ2-3, with 10 bases identical to TRBD2. Germline CDR1 is SGDLS and CDR2 is YYNGEE. V was clipped by 0 bases and J by 4 bases; unmatched bases: 8. CDR3 length equals 17 residues.

V and J are TRBV6-2 or TRBV6-3 and TRBJ2-1; 7 bases align to TRBD1. J was trimmed by 6 bases and V by 0 bases; bases with no gene match: 11. CDR3 length equals 17 residues. Germline-derived CDR1 and CDR2 are MNHEY and SVGEGT. The CDR3 nucleotides read TGTGCCAGCAGTTACTCCTTTGAGGGGGCGCTAACCAATGAGCAGTTCTTC. Its translation: CASSYSFEGALTNEQFF.

The genes are TRBV11-2 and TRBJ2-1; TRBD1 might be the D (5 bases). Germline loops: CDR1 SGHAT, CDR2 FQNNGV. The CDR3 has 15 residues. With 1 base removed from V and 8 bases from J, the gap between germline ends came to 15 bases. Here the CDR3 reads CASSLGARVADEQFF. The CDR3, as DNA: TGTGCCAGCAGCTTAGGAGCCAGGGTAGCCGATGAGCAGTTCTTC.

The gene calls are TRBV12-3 or TRBV12-4 and TRBJ2-7; D is undetermined. The CDR3 has 13 amino acids. Trimming took off 3 bases at V and 0 bases at J, with 6 bases between the two ends. CDR3 sequence: CASSFGPSYEQYV. CDR3 coding DNA: TGTGCCAGCAGTTTCGGTCCCTCCTACGAGCAGTACGTC.

This clone was seen a handful of times. The V call is TRBV11-2, the J call TRBJ2-3, with a possible D match to TRBD1 (5 bases). The CDR3 runs to 15 residues. The V end lost 2 bases, the J end lost 2 bases, and 11 bases lay between the germline ends. CDR1 and CDR2 (germline): SGHAT, FQNNGV. The CDR3 DNA follows: TGTGCCAGCAGCTTAAGCGACAGCGCCACAGATACGCAGTATTTT. Its translation: CASSLSDSATDTQYF.

This rearrangement joins TRBV11-2 to TRBJ2-1; 10 bases map to TRBD2. Germline assignment: CDR1 SGHAT and CDR2 FQNNGV. Germline trimming cut 2 bases from V and 8 bases from J; bases unmatched to any gene: 6. CDR3 length equals 15 residues. CDR3 in DNA: TGTGCCAGCAGCTTAACAGCGGGGGGGCTGGATGAGCAGTTCTTC. It is translated as CASSLTAGGLDEQFF.

The chain couples TRBV7-9 to TRBJ2-5; 9 nucleotides match TRBD2. Germline V gene sequence: CDR1 SEHNR, CDR2 FQNEAQ (reference sequence). CDR3 length equals 13 residues. With V trimmed by 5 bases and J by 7 bases, 5 bases remained unmatched. This CDR3 is CASSAAGGRTQYF. DNA for the CDR3: TGTGCCAGCAGCGCCGCGGGGGGGCGGACCCAGTACTTC.

The rearrangement joins TRBV5-5 to TRBJ1-2; D is undetermined. This CDR3 comprises 12 residues. The V gene's germline CDR1 is SGHKS and CDR2 YYEKEE (reference sequence). Trimming took off 0 bases at V and 8 bases at J, with 8 bases between the two ends. Here the CDR3 reads CASSLVLSGYTF. CDR3 nucleotide sequence: TGTGCCAGCAGCTTGGTACTATCGGGCTACACCTTC.

This clone was counted a few times. The chain couples TRBV19 to TRBJ1-1, with D possibly matching TRBD1 (6 bases). The CDR3 loop spans 13 amino acids. Germline values: CDR1 LNHDA, CDR2 SQIVND (reference sequence). Trimming removed 5 bases at V and 1 base at J, with 8 bases between. In DNA, the CDR3 is TGTGCCAGTAGTTCACAGGGGAACACTGAAGCTTTCTTT. Protein product: CASSSQGNTEAFF.

V and J are TRBV24-1 and TRBJ2-7; TRBD1 is a possible D gene (6 bases). There are 13 residues in the CDR3. The V gene lost 9 bases and the J gene lost 1 base, with 12 bases spanning the gap. The germline V gene encodes CDR1 KGHDR and CDR2 SFDVKD. CDR3 DNA sequence: TGTGCCACCGGGACACCAAATTCCTACGAGCAGTACTTC. Translated, it gives CATGTPNSYEQYF.

In its sample, this clone was seen once. The rearrangement joins TRBV6-5 to TRBJ1-4; a weak D match, TRBD1 (6 bases). The CDR3 contains 13 residues. Germline CDR1 reads MNHEY; CDR2 reads SVGAGI. Trimming cost V 6 bases and J 3 bases, with 8 bases left between them. In DNA, the CDR3 is TGTGCCAGCAGGGACAGTCCTAATGAAAAACTGTTTTTT. This gives the protein CASRDSPNEKLFF.

The V call is TRBV5-1, the J call TRBJ2-5; 8 bases are shared with TRBD2. The germline CDR1 and CDR2 sequences are SGHRS and YFSETQ. Germline trimming cut 4 bases from V and 5 bases from J; bases unmatched to any gene: 13. The CDR3 is 16 amino acids. The CDR3 DNA reads as TGCGCCAGCAGCCCGAGAGTCGGGGGGGGCGTGGAGACCCAGTACTTC. This encodes CASSPRVGGGVETQYF.

This chain uses TRBV5-1 with TRBJ2-5, with no clear D. This CDR3 region has 16 residues. Germline V gene sequence: CDR1 SGHRS, CDR2 YFSETQ. The germline V and J ends were trimmed by 0 bases and 2 bases, with 14 bases remaining between them. CDR3 region: CASSLVVAASQETQYF. The DNA for the CDR3 is TGCGCCAGCAGCTTGGTCGTTGCGGCTTCTCAAGAGACCCAGTACTTC.

The rearrangement links TRBV7-9 to TRBJ2-1; the D gene is possibly TRBD1 (6 bases). Trimming took 5 bases from V and 6 from J, leaving 20 bases between them. Germline V CDR1 and CDR2: SEHNR, FQNEAQ (reference sequence). There are 16 residues in the CDR3. The CDR3 spells CASSGGLGFRGNEQFF. For the CDR3, the DNA is TGTGCCAGCAGCGGTGGGTTGGGTTTCAGGGGCAATGAGCAGTTCTTC.

This clone was seen more than once but under ten times. The chain has TRBV5-8 and TRBJ1-2; 7 nucleotides align to TRBD1. This CDR3 region has 15 residues. The germline gives CDR1 SGHTS, CDR2 YDEGEE. Losses at the gene ends were 2 bases for V and 4 bases for J; bases not matched to a gene: 8. This CDR3 is CASSFQLGQLYGYTF. CDR3 nucleotide sequence: TGTGCCAGCAGCTTCCAACTGGGACAGCTCTATGGCTACACCTTC.

The chain combines TRBV30 with TRBJ1-6; D is uncertain. Germline V CDR1 and CDR2: GTSNPN, SVGIG (reference sequence). CDR3 size: 15 residues. V was shortened by 1 base and J by 4 bases, with 11 bases between the two germline ends. The DNA for the CDR3 is TGTGCCTGGAGTGCCAAGACGGGTTATAATTCACCCCTCCACTTT. This sequence encodes CAWSAKTGYNSPLHF.